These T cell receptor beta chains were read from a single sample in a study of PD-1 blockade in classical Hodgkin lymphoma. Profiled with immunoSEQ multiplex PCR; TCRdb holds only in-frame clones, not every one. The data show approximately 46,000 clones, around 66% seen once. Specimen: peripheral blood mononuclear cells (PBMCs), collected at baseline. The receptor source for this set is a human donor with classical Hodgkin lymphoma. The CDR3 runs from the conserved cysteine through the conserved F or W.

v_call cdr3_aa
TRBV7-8 CASSASSGRVYNEQFF
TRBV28 CASSYGGARTGELFF
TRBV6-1 CASSASPNQPQHF
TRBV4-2 CASSQDVGPGGREKLFF
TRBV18 CASSLDSAPNYGYTF
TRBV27 CASGVTSLNEQFF
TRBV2 CASTSRASSSGNTIYF
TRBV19 CASSIESPYGYTF
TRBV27 CASSPVADTDTQYF
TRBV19 CASSTSGTGKFGDGYTF
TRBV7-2 CASILSQTDTQYF
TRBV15 CATSRAPEGAYTEAFF
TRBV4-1 CASSQGSGTYEQYF
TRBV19 CASTLGTEGTEAFF
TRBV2 CASSIQESSGNTIYF
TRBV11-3 CASSLGFSAQETQYF
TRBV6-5 CASRGPVRNQPQHF
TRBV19 CASTRTGGDTEAFF
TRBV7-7 CASSFLSGGPREQYF
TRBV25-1 CASSDGTSRAYEQYF
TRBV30 CAWSAVTYEQYF
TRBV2 CASSFDSGLIYEQYF
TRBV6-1 CASTPRTGRTDTQYF
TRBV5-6 CASSLDRDTEQFF
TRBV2 CASRAGQGDGNTIYF
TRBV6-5 CASTFGGYNEQFF
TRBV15 CATSSGGGRNTEAFF
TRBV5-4 CASSPIAGATYEQYF
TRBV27 CASAPRSSYEQYF
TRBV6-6 CASSPLGSNQPQHF
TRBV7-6 CASSLETVTSGKETQYF
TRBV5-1 CASKSTVQETQYF
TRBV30 CAWSEIAGRSYNEQFF
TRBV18 CASSPLTGYEQYF
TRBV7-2 CASSLGPGGMYKQYF
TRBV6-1 CASSESDYGYTF
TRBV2 CASSEWNTIYF
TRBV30 CAWRADRGYGYTF
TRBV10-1 CAIPLRGAKNIQYF
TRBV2 CASIRNVWEGEKLFF
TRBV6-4 CASSGGLPGTGELFF
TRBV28 CASMDSLGSANTGELFF
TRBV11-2 CASSLRQGATDTQYF
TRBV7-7 CASRSTAPETQYF
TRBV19 CASSIVSGITGELFF
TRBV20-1 CSAPVFDIQYF
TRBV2 CASSGLGGYEQYF
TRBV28 CASSFGTGELFF
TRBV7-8 CASSLLASGSTDTQYF
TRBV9 CASSVGIGEYQPQHF
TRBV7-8 CASSFTYEQYF
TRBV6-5 CASSYRALNQPQHF
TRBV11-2 CASSSLAGLSYNEQFF